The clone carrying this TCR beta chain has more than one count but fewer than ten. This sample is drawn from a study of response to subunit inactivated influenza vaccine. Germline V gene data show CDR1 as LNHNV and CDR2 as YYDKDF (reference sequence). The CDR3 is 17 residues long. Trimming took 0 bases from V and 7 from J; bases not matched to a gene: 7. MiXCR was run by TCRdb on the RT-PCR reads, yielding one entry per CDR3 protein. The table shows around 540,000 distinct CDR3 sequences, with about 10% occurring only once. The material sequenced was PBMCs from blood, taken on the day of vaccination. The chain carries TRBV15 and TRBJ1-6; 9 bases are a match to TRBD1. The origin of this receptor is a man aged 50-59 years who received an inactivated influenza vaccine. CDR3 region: CATSRDPPQGANSPLHF. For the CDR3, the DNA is TGTGCCACCAGCAGAGATCCTCCACAGGGGGCGAATTCACCCCTCCACTTT.